This T cell receptor beta chain emerged from a study of patients and donors after allogeneic stem cell transplantation. One entry per CDR3 protein results from TCRdb running MiXCR on the RT-PCR reads. There are approximately 98,000 distinct CDR3 sequences in the sample; less than 45% occur only once, and approximately 30% lies in the top ten. Trimming took 8 bases from V and 5 from J, leaving 21 bases between them. CDR3 length: 15 amino acids. This clonotype was obtained from a human donor who was either an allogeneic HSCT recipient or a stem cell or donor lymphocyte infusion donor (not recorded which). It is not recorded whose cells these are; they may come from a transplant donor. The chain is built from TRBV12-3 or TRBV12-4 and TRBJ2-5; perhaps TRBD2 as D (6 bases). Sequencing was performed on blood, either unsorted or a sorted T cell fraction (not recorded which). This CDR3 reads CASGYSGRKRETQYF. CDR3 sequence (DNA): TGTGCCAGCGGGTATAGCGGACGCAAAAGGGAGACCCAGTACTTC.